This entry is about one T cell receptor beta chain. Germline CDR1 is MDHEN and CDR2 is SYDVKM. V was pared by 6 bases and J by 0 bases, with 15 bases between. The CDR3 extends over 16 amino acids. The data derive from a study of blood T cell repertoires in COVID-19. On the study more broadly: Researchers got acute and convalescent COVID-19 samples from the United States, Italy and Spain.

Some clones are missing from TCRdb's copy, which holds only in-frame ones; the method was immunoSEQ multiplex PCR. Found here are 180,000 or so clones, approximately 86% of them singletons; the top ten hold roughly 8.2%. The sequenced sample consisted of peripheral blood. The source of this sequence is a man in his fifties or sixties with acute or convalescent COVID-19. This chain links TRBV28 with TRBJ1-3, with unresolved D. CDR3 protein: CASRWRTQGSGNTIYF. CDR3 bases: TGTGCCAGCAGATGGAGGACTCAAGGCTCTGGAAACACCATATATTTT.